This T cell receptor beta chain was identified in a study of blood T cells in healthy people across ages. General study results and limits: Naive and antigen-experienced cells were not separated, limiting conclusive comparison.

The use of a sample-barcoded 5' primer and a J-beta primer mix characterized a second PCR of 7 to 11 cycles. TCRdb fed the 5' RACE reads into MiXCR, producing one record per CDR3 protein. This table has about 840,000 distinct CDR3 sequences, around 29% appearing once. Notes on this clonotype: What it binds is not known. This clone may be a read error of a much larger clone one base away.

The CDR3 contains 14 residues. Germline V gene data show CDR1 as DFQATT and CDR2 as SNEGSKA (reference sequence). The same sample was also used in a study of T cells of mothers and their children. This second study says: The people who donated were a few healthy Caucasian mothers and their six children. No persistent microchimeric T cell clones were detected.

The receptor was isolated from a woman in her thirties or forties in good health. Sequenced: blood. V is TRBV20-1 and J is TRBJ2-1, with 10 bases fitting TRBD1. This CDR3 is CGVTGQGIYNEQFF. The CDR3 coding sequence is TGCGGTGTCACGGGACAGGGGATATACAATGAGCAGTTCTTC.